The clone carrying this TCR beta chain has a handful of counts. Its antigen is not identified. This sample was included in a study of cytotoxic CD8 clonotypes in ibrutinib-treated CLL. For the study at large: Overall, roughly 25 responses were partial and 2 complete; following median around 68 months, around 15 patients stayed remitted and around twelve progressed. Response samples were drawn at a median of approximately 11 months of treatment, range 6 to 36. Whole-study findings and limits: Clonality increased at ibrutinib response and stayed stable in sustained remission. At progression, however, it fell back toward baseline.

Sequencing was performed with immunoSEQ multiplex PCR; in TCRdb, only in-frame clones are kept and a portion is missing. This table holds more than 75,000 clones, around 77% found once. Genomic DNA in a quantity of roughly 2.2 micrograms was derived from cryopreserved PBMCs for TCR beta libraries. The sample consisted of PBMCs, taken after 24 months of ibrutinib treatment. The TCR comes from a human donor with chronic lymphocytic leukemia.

The CDR3 is CASTGQGDQPQHF. The CDR3, as DNA: TGTGCCAGCACCGGACAGGGGGATCAGCCCCAGCATTTT. The V and J genes are TRBV2 and TRBJ1-5; 10 nucleotides line up with TRBD1. The CDR3 loop spans 13 amino acids. V shed 7 bases, J shed 5 bases, and the junction held 2 bases outside the gene matches. CDR1 is SNHLY, CDR2 FYNNEI, per germline.